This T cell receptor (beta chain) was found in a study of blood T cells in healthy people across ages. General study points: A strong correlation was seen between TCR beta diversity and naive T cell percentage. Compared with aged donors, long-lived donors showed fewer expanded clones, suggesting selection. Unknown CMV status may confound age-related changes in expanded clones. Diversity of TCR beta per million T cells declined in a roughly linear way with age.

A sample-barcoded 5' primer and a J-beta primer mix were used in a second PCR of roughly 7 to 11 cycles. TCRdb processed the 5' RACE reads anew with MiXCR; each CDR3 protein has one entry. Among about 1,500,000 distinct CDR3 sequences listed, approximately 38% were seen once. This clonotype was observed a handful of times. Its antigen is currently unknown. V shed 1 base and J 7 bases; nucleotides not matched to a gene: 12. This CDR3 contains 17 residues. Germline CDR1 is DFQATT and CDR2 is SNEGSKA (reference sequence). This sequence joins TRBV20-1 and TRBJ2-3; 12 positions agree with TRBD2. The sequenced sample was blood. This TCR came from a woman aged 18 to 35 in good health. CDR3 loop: CSARGSASGRALYTQYF. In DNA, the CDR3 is TGCAGTGCTAGAGGCTCAGCTAGCGGGAGGGCCTTGTATACGCAGTATTTT.